Included here is one T cell receptor (beta chain) sequence, with context. Its antigen remains unidentified. Naive CD8 cells comprised CD45RO-negative, CCR7-positively selected cells, excluding terminally differentiated effector memory CD45RA+ cells. Donors were Caucasian adults residing in Nashville, Tennessee, USA. TCRdb's table, derived via immunoSEQ multiplex PCR, lists solely in-frame clones and lacks some. The table shows hundreds of thousands of clones, with approximately 96% occurring only once. The sample belongs to a study of shared clonotypes between healthy human individuals. Whole-study findings and limits: Only blood was sampled; tissue repertoires likely differ. A handful of donors had around 5% of their naive CD4 clonotypes in common. Few donors limited the genetic and exposure-history diversity represented.

The CDR3 contains 16 residues. Trimming removed 5 bases from V and 2 bases from J, with 18 bases in between. Germline CDR1 and CDR2: PRHDT and FYEKMQ (reference sequence). J is TRBJ2-5 and V is TRBV13, with D possibly TRBD1 on 6 matching bases. This TCR was sampled from a woman in her twenties or thirties in good health. What was sequenced was naive CD8+ T cells sorted from blood. CDR3 sequence reads: CASSPPAGGQQETQYF. In DNA form, the CDR3 reads TGTGCCAGCAGCCCTCCCGCCGGTGGACAGCAAGAGACCCAGTACTTC.